This passage covers 10 T cell receptor beta chains from one sample sequenced in a study of T-cell memory formation after mild COVID-19. TCRdb passed the 5' RACE reads through MiXCR, listing each CDR3 protein once. The repertoire holds 120,000 or so distinct CDR3 sequences, with more than 15% as singletons. Source material: PBMCs or a T cell subset sorted from them (not recorded which). The origin of the receptors is a man between 18 and 29 years old who had mild COVID-19 (a few samples of this study predate the infection). Cell type and time point are not known.

This clonotype has more than one count but fewer than ten. The V call is TRBV7-8, the J call TRBJ2-3; 7 nucleotides line up with TRBD1. Unmatched junction bases numbered 6, after V lost 4 bases and J lost 2 bases. Germline lookup yields CDR1 SGHVS and CDR2 FQNEAQ. The CDR3 spans 15 residues. The CDR3 region is CASSSRTGLTDTQYF. CDR3 bases: TGTGCCAGCAGCTCGAGGACAGGTCTCACAGATACGCAGTATTTT.

The rearrangement joins TRBV19 to TRBJ1-1; perhaps TRBD1 as D (5 bases). The CDR3 spans 15 residues. V lost 3 bases and J lost 0, with 11 bases in between. The germline V gene encodes CDR1 LNHDA and CDR2 SQIVND (reference sequence). The CDR3 DNA reads as TGTGCCAGTAGTATCGGGGGAACAGTGAACACTGAAGCTTTCTTT. This codes for CASSIGGTVNTEAFF.

The chain couples TRBV10-3 to TRBJ2-7; TRBD1 matches 7 bases. The CDR3 is 12 amino acids. Germline CDR1 is ENHRY and CDR2 is SYGVKD. Trimming took 3 bases from V and 6 from J; bases not matched to a gene: 2. DNA of the CDR3: TGTGCCATCAGTGAAGGGGGCGGCGAGCAGTACTTC. Its protein product is CAISEGGGEQYF.

The table lists this clonotype with a few counts. This sequence joins TRBV28 and TRBJ2-5, with 8 bases identical to TRBD1. Germline V CDR1 and CDR2: MDHEN, SYDVKM. The junction had 5 bases not matched to a gene; V was cut back by 3 bases and J by 5 bases. This CDR3 region has 14 residues. For the CDR3, the DNA is TGTGCCAGCAGTTTGACAGGGGTCCGGGAGACCCAGTACTTC. Translation gives CASSLTGVRETQYF.

This chain links TRBV5-5 with TRBJ2-7, with D unclear. Trimming shortened V by 0 bases and J by 3 bases, and 10 bases separated the two germline ends. Germline loops: CDR1 SGHKS, CDR2 YYEKEE (reference sequence). There are 14 residues in the CDR3. The CDR3 DNA sequence: TGTGCCAGCAGCTTGGGGCAGAGAGACTACGAGCAGTACTTC. It yields the protein CASSLGQRDYEQYF.

In this sample, this clonotype turned up a few times. V usage is TRBV7-9 and J usage is TRBJ1-3; D is unresolved. Trimming pared 1 base from V and 13 bases from J, leaving 11 bases between. CDR3 length: 12 amino acids. Germline CDR1 and CDR2: SEHNR and FQNEAQ (reference sequence). The chain's CDR3 is CASSLGIGGIYF. The CDR3 nucleotides are TGTGCCAGCAGCTTAGGCATCGGAGGGATATATTTT. The full variable domain, its missing parts supplied by reference TRBV7-9 and TRBJ1-3, is DTGVSQNPRHKITKRGQNVTFRCDPISEHNRLYWYRQTLGQGPEFLTYFQNEAQLEKSRLLSDRFSAERPKGSFSTLEIQRTEQGDSAMYLCASSLGIGGIYFGEGSWLTVV.

This clonotype has more than one count but fewer than ten. The chain combines TRBV7-8 with TRBJ2-1; D ambiguous. Germline CDR1 is SGHVS and CDR2 is FQNEAQ. The CDR3 length is 13 residues. Trimming stripped 5 bases from V and 9 bases from J, with 14 bases between. CDR3 in amino acids: CASSPLLTSEQFF. The CDR3 coding sequence is TGTGCCAGCAGCCCCCTCCTGACCAGTGAGCAGTTCTTC.

This rearrangement joins TRBV6-2 or TRBV6-3 to TRBJ2-1; possible D gene TRBD2, 6 bases. Trimming took 3 bases from V and 4 from J, leaving 13 bases between them. Germline assignment: CDR1 MNHEY and CDR2 SVGEGT. The CDR3 runs to 15 residues. The CDR3 sequence: CASSYYGGNYNEQFF. CDR3 sequence (DNA): TGTGCCAGCAGTTATTACGGGGGAAATTACAATGAGCAGTTCTTC.

This clonotype has at least ten counts. The chain recombines TRBV4-2 with TRBJ2-5; D perhaps matches TRBD1 (6 bases). Trimming took 0 bases from V and 5 from J, leaving 10 bases between them. CDR1 LGHNA and CDR2 YNFKEQ come from the germline V gene. This CDR3 is built from 14 residues. Here the CDR3 reads CASSQEYRDETQYF. The CDR3, as DNA: TGTGCCAGCAGCCAAGAATACAGGGACGAGACCCAGTACTTC.

V gene TRBV6-1 combines with J gene TRBJ1-2; D is ambiguous. The length of the CDR3 is 13 residues. Germline-derived CDR1 and CDR2 are MNHNS and SASEGT. The ends were cut back, 5 bases at V and 4 bases at J, with 11 bases in the middle. The CDR3 spells CASSPDGSYGYTF. The CDR3 nucleotides are TGTGCCAGCAGTCCGGACGGCTCCTATGGCTACACCTTC.